This T cell receptor (beta chain) was captured by sequencing in a study of regulatory T cells in long-lasting Graves disease. This clonotype was counted between two and nine times. The CDR3 length is 14 residues. Per the germline V gene, CDR1 is SQVTM and CDR2 is ANQGSEA. Trimming cost V 6 bases and J 4 bases, with 18 bases left between them. Researchers made TCR beta libraries by using iRepertoire HTBI primers and running Arm-PCR on CDR3 regions. TCRdb ran MiXCR on the multiplex PCR reads and lists one entry per CDR3 protein. This sample has some 240,000 distinct CDR3 sequences; less than 20% occur once, and the top ten carry around 11%. Time point denoted: newly diagnosed GD, antithyroid drugs for less than 3 months. From RNA extracted from PBMCs, the TCR library was made. These data were also reused for a study on T cells in Graves' hyperthyroidism and ophthalmopathy. That source notes: The study used the HTBI primer set for a first-round RT-PCR of the TCR CDR3.

Specimen: peripheral blood mononuclear cells (PBMCs), collected at new diagnosis, from a patient treated with antithyroid drugs. The V and J genes are TRBV29-1 and TRBJ1-2; a weak D match, TRBD1 (6 bases). The origin of this receptor is a woman between 25 and 40 years old with Graves disease. The CDR3 DNA sequence: TGCAGCGTCGCCCGGGGCAGGGGTGCCTATGGCTACACCTTC. Translated: CSVARGRGAYGYTF.